These 29 T cell receptor beta chains were sequenced from one sample in a study of blood T cell repertoires in COVID-19. Clones were sequenced by immunoSEQ multiplex PCR, and TCRdb holds only the in-frame ones, with some missing. There are roughly 150,000 clones in the sample; less than 80% occur only once, and around a fifth lies in the top ten. What was sequenced was PBMCs or T cells enriched from blood (not recorded which). The receptors come from a woman in her 70s in a cohort exposed to, infected with or recovered from COVID-19 (not recorded which).

The V and J genes are TRBV4-1 and TRBJ2-7, with 9 bases identical to TRBD2. V trimming: 0 bases; J trimming: 3 bases; junction bases outside the gene matches: 21. This CDR3 comprises 21 residues. Germline CDR1 reads MGHRA; CDR2 reads YSYEKL. DNA of the CDR3: TGCGCCAGCAGCCAAGAATTTGGGGAACTAGCGGGCGACTATGGCCGCTACGAGCAGTACTTC. Translation: CASSQEFGELAGDYGRYEQYF.

The chain uses TRBV10-2 and TRBJ2-5, with no clear D. Trimming left V 2 bases short and J 5 bases short, with 6 bases between. Germline V CDR1 and CDR2: WSHSY, SAAADI. CDR3 size: 12 residues. Written as DNA, the CDR3 is TGCGCCAGCAGTGAGCTCGAGGAGACCCAGTACTTC. Protein product: CASSELEETQYF.

The rearrangement joins TRBV7-9 to TRBJ1-6; no firm D call. The CDR3 covers 12 residues. Germline assignment: CDR1 SEHNR and CDR2 FQNEAQ (reference sequence). V lost 2 bases and J lost 8, with 4 bases in between. This CDR3 is CASSLSDSPLHF. CDR3 DNA: TGTGCCAGCAGCTTATCGGATTCACCCCTCCACTTT.

This clone was recorded a few times. This rearrangement joins TRBV5-1 to TRBJ1-6; D not resolved. Deletions cut 2 bases from V and 7 bases from J, with 13 bases between. This CDR3 contains 15 residues. Germline-derived CDR1 and CDR2 are SGHRS and YFSETQ. The CDR3 is CASSFEGPGNSPLHF. The CDR3 DNA sequence: TGCGCCAGCAGCTTTGAGGGTCCCGGGAATTCACCCCTCCACTTT.

The genes are TRBV7-2 and TRBJ1-3; D is unclear. Between the trimmed V and J ends, which lost 1 base and 3 bases, there was a span of 7 bases. Germline V gene lookup returns CDR1 SGHTA and CDR2 FQGNSA. The CDR3 contains 14 residues. This CDR3 is CASSLVGVGNTIYF. Here the CDR3 DNA reads TGTGCCAGCAGCTTAGTAGGAGTTGGAAACACCATATATTTT.

V gene TRBV7-2 combines with J gene TRBJ2-7, with a tentative D call TRBD1 (6 bases). CDR1 and CDR2 from the germline V gene are SGHTA and FQGNSA. The CDR3 is 15 amino acids. Trimming took 1 base from V and 1 from J, leaving 11 bases between them. CDR3 residues: CASSLGQGISYEQYF. In DNA form, the CDR3 reads TGTGCCAGCAGCTTAGGTCAGGGGATATCCTACGAGCAGTACTTC.

The chain links TRBV7-2 to TRBJ1-1; no clear D gene. The CDR3 length is 14 residues. Trimming removed 2 bases at V and 11 bases at J, with 18 bases between. Germline assignment: CDR1 SGHTA and CDR2 FQGNSA. CDR3 in DNA: TGTGCCAGCAGCTTAAATTCTAGGGTCCGGGAGGCTTTCTTT. Translation gives CASSLNSRVREAFF. Drawing the rest from reference TRBV7-2 and TRBJ1-1, the complete variable domain is GAGVSQSPSNKVTEKGKDVELRCDPISGHTALYWYRQSLGQGLEFLIYFQGNSAPDKSGLPSDRFSAERTGGSVSTLTIQRTQQEDSAVYLCASSLNSRVREAFFGQGTRLTVV.

The chain combines TRBV30 with TRBJ1-1; D is perhaps TRBD1 (6 bases). V lost 1 base and J 11 bases, leaving 17 bases between the germline ends. CDR1 and CDR2 from the germline V gene are GTSNPN and SVGIG (reference sequence). CDR3 size: 13 residues. This chain's CDR3 is CAWSALGGARAFF. CDR3 sequence (DNA): TGTGCCTGGAGTGCCCTTGGGGGGGCACGGGCTTTCTTT.

This clone was counted once. At one of its ends the junction is not consistent with the germline gene, which may arise from a read error. V gene TRBV19 combines with J gene TRBJ1-5; 7 bases agree with TRBD1. The CDR3 totals 13 residues. Germline V gene lookup returns CDR1 LNHDA and CDR2 SQIVND (reference sequence). In nucleotides, the CDR3 is TGTGCCAGTAGTGTAACCACAGGGGCCCCCGGGGATTTT. Its translation is CASSVTTGAPGDF.

The J gene is TRBJ1-3, the V gene TRBV11-3; 8 positions match TRBD1. The V segment lost 5 bases and the J segment 2 bases; nucleotides outside the gene matches: 8. Germline assignment: CDR1 SGHNT and CDR2 YENEEA. CDR3 length equals 16 residues. The CDR3 loop is CASSPGGTGTGNTIYF. The CDR3 coding sequence is TGTGCCAGCAGCCCCGGGGGGACAGGCACTGGAAACACCATATATTTT. The full variable domain, rest sourced from reference TRBV11-3 and TRBJ1-3, is EAGVVQSPRYKIIEKKQPVAFWCNPISGHNTLYWYLQNLGQGPELLIRYENEEAVDDSQLPKDRFSAERLKGVDSTLKIQPAELGDSAVYLCASSPGGTGTGNTIYFGEGSWLTVV.

The rearrangement joins TRBV6-4 to TRBJ2-1; 7 nucleotides match TRBD2. The CDR3 is made up of 15 amino acids. V lost 6 bases, J lost 5 bases, and 10 bases stayed unmatched. CDR1 is MRHNA, CDR2 SNTAGT, per germline. CDR3 coding DNA: TGTGCCAGCAGGCAAGCGGGATCCCATAACAATGAGCAGTTCTTC. As protein: CASRQAGSHNNEQFF.

A note on this clone: This specimen includes other DNA sequences encoding the same CDR3. V usage is TRBV18 and J usage is TRBJ2-5; tentative D call: TRBD1 (5 bases). The V and J ends lost 3 bases and 2 bases respectively, with 7 bases between them. The CDR3 length is 13 residues. Germline V CDR1 and CDR2: KGHSH, LQKENI. The CDR3 DNA follows: TGTGCCAGCTCACCCCGACAGCAAGAGACCCAGTACTTC. This gives the protein CASSPRQQETQYF.

This sequence joins TRBV3-1 (or the pseudogene TRBV3-2) and TRBJ1-1, with 8 positions matching TRBD1. CDR3 size: 15 residues. V dropped 1 base and J dropped 5; count of bases not matched to a gene: 6. From germline, CDR1 is LGHDT and CDR2 YNNKEL (reference sequence). The CDR3 DNA sequence: TGTGCCAGCAGCCAAGGGGTACAGGGGGGAACTGAAGCTTTCTTT. Amino acid sequence: CASSQGVQGGTEAFF.

This clone has more than one count but fewer than ten. This chain links TRBV19 with TRBJ2-2, with D tentatively TRBD2 (6 bases). CDR3 length equals 16 residues. Trimming stripped 0 bases from V and 5 bases from J, with 13 bases between. Germline V gives CDR1 LNHDA, CDR2 SQIVND (reference sequence). CDR3 protein: CASSIDPGGGTGELFF. The CDR3 DNA reads as TGTGCCAGTAGTATAGATCCCGGGGGAGGAACCGGGGAGCTGTTTTTT.

This chain connects TRBV4-1 to TRBJ1-2; unclear D gene. Per the germline V gene, CDR1 is MGHRA and CDR2 is YSYEKL. CDR3 length equals 16 residues. V was trimmed by 1 base and J by 4 bases, leaving 16 bases between them. CDR3 residues: CASSQVAGSDIYGYTF. The CDR3 coding sequence is TGCGCCAGCAGCCAAGTAGCGGGGAGTGATATCTATGGCTACACCTTC.

This sequence joins TRBV19 and TRBJ2-3; 10 bases match TRBD1. With V trimmed by 7 bases and J by 1 base, 5 bases remained unmatched. Germline lookup yields CDR1 LNHDA and CDR2 SQIVND (reference sequence). The CDR3 is made up of 15 amino acids. In nucleotides, the CDR3 is TGTGCCAGTAAGCCGACAGGGGGCGGCACAGATACGCAGTATTTT. Protein: CASKPTGGGTDTQYF.

There are a few counts of this clone. The chain recombines TRBV5-1 with TRBJ1-2; maybe TRBD1 (5 bases). CDR1 is SGHRS, CDR2 YFSETQ, per germline. This CDR3 contains 13 residues. V was cut by 3 bases and J by 3 bases, with 9 bases left in between. The CDR3 sequence is CASSYGGDYGYTF. CDR3 nucleotides: TGCGCCAGCAGCTATGGGGGGGACTATGGCTACACCTTC. The variable domain in full, with the rest retrieved from reference TRBV5-1 and TRBJ1-2, is KAGVTQTPRYLIKTRGQQVTLSCSPISGHRSVSWYQQTPGQGLQFLFEYFSETQRNKGNFPGRFSGRQFSNSRSEMNVSTLELGDSALYLCASSYGGDYGYTFGSGTRLTVV.

V usage is TRBV7-3 and J usage is TRBJ2-5; TRBD1 aligns across 7 bases. J gave up 5 bases and V 0 bases, and 6 bases lay outside the gene matches. This CDR3 is built from 15 residues. Germline V lookup: CDR1 SGHTA, CDR2 FQGTGA. CDR3 residues: CASSLTGGYSETQYF. Written as DNA, the CDR3 is TGTGCCAGCAGCTTAACAGGGGGCTATTCGGAGACCCAGTACTTC.

V is TRBV7-9 and J is TRBJ1-1; no reliable D call. This CDR3 contains 13 residues. Germline values: CDR1 SEHNR, CDR2 FQNEAQ (reference sequence). V was cut by 5 bases and J by 4 bases, with 11 bases left in between. The CDR3 DNA reads TGTGCCAGCAGCGTGGGAGGGCCCACTGAAGCTTTCTTT. This codes for CASSVGGPTEAFF.

The CDR3 loop reads CASSPLSGRSYNEQFF. The CDR3 DNA follows: TGTGCCAGCTCACCCCTGAGCGGGAGGTCCTACAATGAGCAGTTCTTC. The V gene is TRBV18, the J gene TRBJ2-1; 9 bases are shared with TRBD2. This CDR3 is built from 16 residues. Germline V gene lookup returns CDR1 KGHSH and CDR2 LQKENI. The V and J ends lost 3 bases and 1 base, in that order; junction bases with no gene match: 4.

This clone was found a few times. This chain uses TRBV11-3 with TRBJ2-7; a weak D match, TRBD2 (6 bases). Germline V gene sequence: CDR1 SGHNT, CDR2 YENEEA. V gave up 0 bases and J gave up 6 bases, with 9 bases separating them. The CDR3 covers 13 residues. The CDR3 region has the DNA TGTGCCAGCAGCTTAGAGGCGGAGGGCGAGCAGTACTTC. This gives the protein CASSLEAEGEQYF.

V gene TRBV9 combines with J gene TRBJ2-2, with D possibly being TRBD1 (8 bases). The CDR3 spans 15 residues. V shed 3 bases and J shed 5 bases, with 14 bases lying between them. CDR1 is SGDLS, CDR2 YYNGEE, per germline. CDR3 sequence reads: CASSALQGGTGELFF. In DNA, the CDR3 is TGTGCCAGCAGCGCCTTACAGGGGGGGACCGGGGAGCTGTTTTTT.

Turning to this clone: The sample holds other DNA sequences that translate to the same CDR3. The chain uses TRBV10-3 and TRBJ1-5, with 10 positions matching TRBD1. There are 14 residues in the CDR3. CDR1 and CDR2 from the germline V gene are ENHRY and SYGVKD. V trimming: 2 bases; J trimming: 5 bases; junction bases outside the gene matches: 0. DNA for the CDR3: TGTGCCATCAGTGAGGGACAGGGGGATCAGCCCCAGCATTTT. It is translated as CAISEGQGDQPQHF.

The rearrangement links TRBV21-1 to TRBJ1-4; no check of the table's D call, TRBD1, against the DNA was made. TRBV21-1 counts as a pseudogene. CDR3 length: 17 amino acids. CDR3 sequence reads: CASSPRDRNATNEKLFF. In DNA, the CDR3 is TGTGCCAGCAGCCCCCGGGACAGAAACGCAACTAATGAAAAACTGTTTTTT.

The rearrangement uses TRBV7-9 and TRBJ1-1, with D hard to call. This CDR3 contains 15 residues. Per germline, CDR1 SEHNR and CDR2 FQNEAQ (reference sequence). Trimming removed 5 bases at V and 1 base at J, with 14 bases between. The CDR3 loop is CASSPPGRGNTEAFF. The CDR3 nucleotides are TGTGCCAGCAGCCCCCCGGGCCGGGGGAACACTGAAGCTTTCTTT.

This rearrangement joins TRBV27 to TRBJ2-5; 14 nucleotides match TRBD2. The CDR3 length is 18 residues. Germline values: CDR1 MNHEY, CDR2 SMNVEV (reference sequence). Trimming took 5 bases from V and 0 from J; bases not matched to a gene: 8. CDR3 DNA sequence: TGTGCCAGCAGTACAAGACTAGCGGGAGGGCCTTACCAAGAGACCCAGTACTTC. Encoded protein: CASSTRLAGGPYQETQYF.

The chain carries TRBV20-1 and TRBJ2-4; maybe TRBD2 (5 bases). The germline gives CDR1 DFQATT, CDR2 SNEGSKA (reference sequence). Trimming shortened V by 3 bases and J by 4 bases, and 13 bases separated the two germline ends. The CDR3 consists of 14 residues. The CDR3 spells CSASAGEGKNIQYF. The CDR3 DNA sequence: TGCAGTGCTAGTGCCGGGGAAGGGAAAAACATTCAGTACTTC.

The rearrangement uses TRBV27 and TRBJ1-5, with 7 bases that match TRBD1. V dropped 5 bases and J dropped 0; count of bases not matched to a gene: 7. Per the germline V gene, CDR1 is MNHEY and CDR2 is SMNVEV (reference sequence). The CDR3 runs to 16 residues. The CDR3 spells CASSAPGTASNQPQHF. In DNA form, the CDR3 reads TGTGCCAGCAGTGCCCCCGGGACAGCTAGCAATCAGCCCCAGCATTTT.

This clone was seen once. Other DNA sequences from this sample encode an identical CDR3 as well. The V call is TRBV28, the J call TRBJ1-1; D is ambiguous. The ends were cut back, 4 bases at V and 3 bases at J, with 3 bases in the middle. Germline V gene lookup returns CDR1 MDHEN and CDR2 SYDVKM. The CDR3 sequence is 11 residues long. The CDR3 loop is CASSSYTEAFF. DNA of the CDR3: TGTGCCAGCAGTTCCTACACTGAAGCTTTCTTT. Full variable domain (missing parts from reference TRBV28 and TRBJ1-1): DVKVTQSSRYLVKRTGEKVFLECVQDMDHENMFWYRQDPGLGLRLIYFSYDVKMKEKGDIPEGYSVSREKKERFSLILESASTNQTSMYLCASSSYTEAFFGQGTRLTVV.